This T cell receptor (beta chain) was identified in a study of blood T cell repertoires in COVID-19. Overall study context: The study drew acute and convalescent COVID-19 samples from the United States, Italy and Spain. From T cells, B-cell-depleted T cells, or PBMCs came the material, which was cDNA or gDNA.

In the original processing: Reference gene primer amplification in the assay estimated nucleated cell counts. Method: immunoSEQ multiplex PCR; TCRdb's copy keeps in-frame clones and lacks some. The V and J calls and clone size are taken from that table; D and trimming were inferred from the DNA. The data show fewer than 400,000 clones, approximately 81% seen once. CDR3 size: 11 residues. Germline CDR1 DFQATT, CDR2 SNEGSKA (reference sequence). Sequenced material: peripheral blood. The clonotype was recovered from a woman between 18 and 30 years old with acute or convalescent COVID-19. The J gene is TRBJ2-5, the V gene TRBV20-1, with 8 bases lining up with TRBD1. The CDR3 nucleotides are TGCGGGTGGACAGGGCTAGAGACCCAGTACTTC. This encodes CGWTGLETQYF.